The clone carrying this T cell receptor (beta chain) was detected only once. Its specificity is not known. Use of 60 Vbeta and 13 Jbeta primers characterized the PCR. Method: immunoSEQ multiplex PCR; TCRdb's copy keeps in-frame clones and lacks some. Of 65,000 to 85,000 clones listed, around four fifths are singletons. The V gene's germline CDR1 is ENHRY and CDR2 SYGVKD. CDR3 length: 15 residues. With 2 bases removed from V and 2 bases from J, the gap between germline ends came to 12 bases. The sample comes from a study of cytomegalovirus exposure and HLA in healthy donors. General observations from the study: Among the most significant clusters, several appeared linked to common viral pathogens in a later analysis. According to an earlier analysis, most TCR beta V segments yielded productive rearrangements about 87% or about 30% of the time.

V and J are TRBV10-3 and TRBJ2-5, with D perhaps TRBD2 (6 bases). Sample: PBMCs. The receptor was derived from a man aged 50 or older in good health and CMV-seropositive. The CDR3 reads CAISEGGVLQETQYF. The CDR3, as DNA: TGTGCCATCAGTGAGGGAGGGGTCCTACAAGAGACCCAGTACTTC.